Below, 5 T cell receptor beta chains from the same sample are listed, as sequenced in a study of CD8 T cell repertoires and HIV-1 epitope variants. These TCRs' antigens remain unknown. Libraries were prepared by immunoSEQ multiplex PCR; TCRdb keeps only in-frame clonotypes and omits some of them. The table has roughly 5,200 clones, less than 70% seen once. Sequenced material: cultured CD8+ T cells derived from PBMCs. The receptors shown here come from a male donor with HIV.

Here the CDR3 reads CASSPIGLAGGRNEQFF. As DNA, the CDR3 is TGCGCCAGCAGCCCCATTGGGCTAGCGGGGGGGCGGAATGAGCAGTTCTTC. This chain uses TRBV4-1 with TRBJ2-1; 12 positions match TRBD2. The germline CDR1 and CDR2 sequences are MGHRA and YSYEKL. V lost 4 bases and J lost 7; bases outside the gene matches: 11. This CDR3 has 17 amino acids.

CDR3 residues: CASSAEGGTEAFF. CDR3 DNA: TGTGCCAGCAGTGCGGAGGGTGGGACTGAAGCTTTCTTT. The chain combines TRBV7-9 with TRBJ1-1; the D is unclear. This CDR3 contains 13 residues. Germline lookup yields CDR1 SEHNR and CDR2 FQNEAQ (reference sequence). V was trimmed by 6 bases and J by 5 bases, leaving 13 bases between them.

The chain has TRBV4-2 and TRBJ1-1; 7 nucleotides match TRBD1. Germline CDR1 reads LGHNA; CDR2 reads YNFKEQ. The V gene end was trimmed by 4 bases and the J gene end by 2 bases; junction bases not matched to a gene: 7. The CDR3 spans 15 residues. CDR3 nucleotide sequence: TGTGCCAGCAGCCCTCAGGGACAGACTAACACTGAAGCTTTCTTT. Its translation is CASSPQGQTNTEAFF.

This clone was counted once. The chain uses TRBV15 and TRBJ1-2; a weak D match, TRBD1 (5 bases). V lost 0 bases, J lost 4 bases, and 12 bases lay in between. The CDR3 extends over 15 amino acids. Germline CDR1 and CDR2: LNHNV and YYDKDF (reference sequence). CDR3 DNA sequence: TGTGCCACCAGCAGAGAGCGGGGGGAAATCTATGGCTACACCTTC. Translating it yields CATSRERGEIYGYTF.

The chain is built from TRBV5-3 and TRBJ1-5; D may be TRBD1 (5 bases). TRBV5-3 is reported as an ORF; its role is uncertain. The CDR3 totals 15 residues. Trimming removed 2 bases from V and 1 base from J, with 10 bases in between. Here the CDR3 reads CARSFWKGSNQPQHF. The CDR3 DNA reads as TGTGCCAGAAGCTTTTGGAAGGGGAGCAATCAGCCCCAGCATTTT.